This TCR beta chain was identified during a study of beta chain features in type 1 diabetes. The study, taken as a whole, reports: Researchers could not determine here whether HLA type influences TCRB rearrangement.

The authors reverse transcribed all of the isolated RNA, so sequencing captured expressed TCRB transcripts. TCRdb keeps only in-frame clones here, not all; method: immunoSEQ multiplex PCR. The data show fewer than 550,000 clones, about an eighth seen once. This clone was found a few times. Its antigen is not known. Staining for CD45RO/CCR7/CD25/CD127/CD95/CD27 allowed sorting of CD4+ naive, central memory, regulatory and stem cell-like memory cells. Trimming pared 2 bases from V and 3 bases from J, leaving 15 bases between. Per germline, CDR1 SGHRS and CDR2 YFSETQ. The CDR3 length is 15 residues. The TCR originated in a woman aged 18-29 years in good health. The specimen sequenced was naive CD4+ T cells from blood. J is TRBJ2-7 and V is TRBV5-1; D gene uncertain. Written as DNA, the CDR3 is TGCGCCAGCAGCTTCTCCGGGCCGAAGAACTACGAGCAGTACTTC. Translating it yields CASSFSGPKNYEQYF.